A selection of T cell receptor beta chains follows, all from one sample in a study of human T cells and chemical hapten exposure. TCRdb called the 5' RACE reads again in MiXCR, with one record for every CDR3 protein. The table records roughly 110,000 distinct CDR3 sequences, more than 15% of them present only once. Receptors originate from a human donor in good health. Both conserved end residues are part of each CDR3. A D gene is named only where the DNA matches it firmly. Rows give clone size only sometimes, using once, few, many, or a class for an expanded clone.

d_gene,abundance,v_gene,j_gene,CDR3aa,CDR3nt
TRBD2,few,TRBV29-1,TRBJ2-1,CSVDPSGKNEQFF,TGCAGCGTTGACCCTAGCGGCAAAAATGAGCAGTTCTTC
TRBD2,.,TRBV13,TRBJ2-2,CASSPRLAGYNTGELFF,TGTGCCAGCAGCCCCCGCTTAGCGGGATATAACACCGGGGAGCTGTTTTTT
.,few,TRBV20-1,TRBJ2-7,CSARSGSTYEQYF,TGCAGTGCCCGAAGCGGTTCTACCTACGAGCAGTACTTC
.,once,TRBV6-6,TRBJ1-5,CASSPGSQFGPQHF,TGTGCCAGCAGTCCGGGCAGCCAATTCGGGCCCCAGCATTTT
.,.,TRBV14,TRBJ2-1,CASSQEFSGYNEQFF,TGTGCCAGCAGCCAAGAATTTTCGGGGTACAATGAGCAGTTCTTC
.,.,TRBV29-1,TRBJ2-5,CSEERGPGETQYF,TGCAGCGAGGAAAGAGGCCCCGGGGAGACCCAGTACTTC
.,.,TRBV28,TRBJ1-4,CASSLGPGRLATNEKLFF,TGTGCCAGCAGTTTAGGGCCAGGGCGACTTGCAACTAATGAAAAACTGTTTTTT
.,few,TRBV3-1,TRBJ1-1,CASSQGTDTEAFF,TGTGCCAGCAGCCAAGGTACGGACACTGAAGCTTTCTTT
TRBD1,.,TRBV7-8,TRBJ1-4,CASSLNGLQGSELFF,TGTGCCAGCAGCTTAAACGGTCTACAGGGGAGCGAACTGTTTTTT
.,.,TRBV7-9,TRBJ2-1,CASSLSRGVDEQFF,TGTGCCAGCAGCTTATCCAGGGGGGTCGATGAGCAGTTCTTC
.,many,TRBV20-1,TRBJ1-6,CSARDQAGTTRSPLHF,TGCAGTGCTAGAGACCAAGCCGGGACAACGAGGTCACCCCTCCACTTT
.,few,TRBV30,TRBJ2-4,CAWSPGGDGIQYF,TGTGCCTGGAGTCCAGGGGGGGACGGCATTCAGTACTTC
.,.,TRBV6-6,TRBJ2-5,CASTTGGETQYF,TGTGCCAGCACCACAGGAGGAGAGACCCAGTACTTC
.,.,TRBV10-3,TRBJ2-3,CAISDPQKPTTDTQYF,TGTGCCATCAGTGATCCCCAGAAACCAACCACAGATACGCAGTATTTT
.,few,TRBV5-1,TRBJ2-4,CASSPRSGGNIQYF,TGCGCCAGCAGCCCCCGATCGGGGGGCAACATTCAGTACTTC
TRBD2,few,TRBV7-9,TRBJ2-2,CASPRLAGSNTGELFF,TGTGCCAGCCCGAGACTAGCGGGCTCGAACACCGGGGAGCTGTTTTTT
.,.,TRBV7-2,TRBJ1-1,CASSLQSVMNTEAFF,TGTGCCAGCAGCTTACAATCGGTCATGAACACTGAAGCTTTCTTT
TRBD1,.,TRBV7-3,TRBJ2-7,CASSLKGTGAYEQYF,TGTGCCAGCAGCTTAAAAGGGACAGGAGCCTACGAGCAGTACTTC
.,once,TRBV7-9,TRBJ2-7,CASSLDIGEQYF,TGTGCCAGCAGCTTAGACATCGGGGAGCAGTACTTC
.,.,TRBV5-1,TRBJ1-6,CASSLTGISYNSPLHF,TGCGCCAGCAGCTTAACAGGAATCTCCTATAATTCACCCCTCCACTTT
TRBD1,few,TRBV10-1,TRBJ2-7,CASSDKGQGNEQYF,TGCGCCAGCAGTGATAAAGGACAGGGGAACGAGCAGTACTTC
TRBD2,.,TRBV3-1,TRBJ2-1,CASSQGRLAGNDNEQFF,TGTGCCAGCAGCCAAGGGAGACTAGCCGGGAATGACAATGAGCAGTTCTTC
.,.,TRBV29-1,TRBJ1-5,CSVGGTENQPQHF,TGCAGCGTTGGGGGGACTGAGAATCAGCCCCAGCATTTT
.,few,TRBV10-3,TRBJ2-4,CAISRGTRGTKNIQYF,TGTGCCATCAGTCGCGGCACTAGGGGTACCAAAAACATTCAGTACTTC
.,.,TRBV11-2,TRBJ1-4,CASSLVGEKLFF,TGTGCCAGCAGCTTAGTGGGTGAAAAACTGTTTTTT
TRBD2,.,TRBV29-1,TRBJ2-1,CSVETGRAYNEQFF,TGCAGCGTTGAAACCGGGAGGGCCTACAATGAGCAGTTCTTC
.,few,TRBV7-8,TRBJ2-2,CASSLAGGGELFF,TGTGCCAGCAGCTTAGCCGGGGGCGGGGAGCTGTTTTTT
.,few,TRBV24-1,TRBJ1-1,CATRGRMNTEAFF,TGTGCCACCAGGGGACGGATGAACACTGAAGCTTTCTTT
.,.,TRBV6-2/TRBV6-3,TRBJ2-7,CAITGTFYEQYF,TGTGCCATCACCGGGACATTCTACGAGCAGTACTTC
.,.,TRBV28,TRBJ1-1,CASSLVRALNTEAFF,TGTGCCAGCAGTTTAGTGCGGGCCTTGAACACTGAAGCTTTCTTT
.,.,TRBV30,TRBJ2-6,CAWSPMGSGANVLTF,TGTGCCTGGAGTCCTATGGGCTCTGGGGCCAACGTCCTGACTTTC